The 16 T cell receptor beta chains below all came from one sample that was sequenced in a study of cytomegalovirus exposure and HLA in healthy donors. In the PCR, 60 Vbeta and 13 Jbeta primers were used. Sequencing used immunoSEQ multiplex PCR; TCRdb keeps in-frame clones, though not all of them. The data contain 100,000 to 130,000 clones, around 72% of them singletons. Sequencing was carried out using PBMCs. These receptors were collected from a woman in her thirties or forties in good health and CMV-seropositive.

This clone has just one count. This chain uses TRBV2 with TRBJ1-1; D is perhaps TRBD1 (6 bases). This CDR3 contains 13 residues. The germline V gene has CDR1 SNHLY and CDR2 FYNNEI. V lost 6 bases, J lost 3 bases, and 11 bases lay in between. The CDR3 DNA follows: TGTGCCAGCAGGAGAGACAGGCACACTGAAGCTTTCTTT. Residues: CASRRDRHTEAFF.

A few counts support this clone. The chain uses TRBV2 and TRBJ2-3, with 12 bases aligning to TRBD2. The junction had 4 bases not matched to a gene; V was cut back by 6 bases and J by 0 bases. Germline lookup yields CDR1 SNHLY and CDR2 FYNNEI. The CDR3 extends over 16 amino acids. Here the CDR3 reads CASRLAGGWSTDTQYF. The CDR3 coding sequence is TGTGCCAGCAGACTAGCGGGGGGCTGGAGCACAGATACGCAGTATTTT.

The CDR3 protein is CASSLGLAGQETQYF. The CDR3 DNA reads as TGCGCCAGCAGCTTGGGACTAGCGGGTCAAGAGACCCAGTACTTC. The genes are TRBV5-1 and TRBJ2-5, with 10 bases fitting TRBD2. This CDR3 is built from 15 residues. The germline gives CDR1 SGHRS, CDR2 YFSETQ. Unmatched junction bases numbered 1, after V lost 0 bases and J lost 2 bases.

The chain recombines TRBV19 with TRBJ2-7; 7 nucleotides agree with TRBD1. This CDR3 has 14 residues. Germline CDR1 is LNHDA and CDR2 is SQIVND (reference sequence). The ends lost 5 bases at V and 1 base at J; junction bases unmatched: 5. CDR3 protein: CASSPGTVSYEQYF. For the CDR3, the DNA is TGTGCCAGTAGTCCCGGGACAGTTTCCTACGAGCAGTACTTC.

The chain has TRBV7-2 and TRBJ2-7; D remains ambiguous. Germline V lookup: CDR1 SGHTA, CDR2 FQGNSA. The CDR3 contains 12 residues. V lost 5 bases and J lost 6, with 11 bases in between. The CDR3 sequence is CASSKPGFEQYF. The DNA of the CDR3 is TGTGCCAGCAGCAAACCCGGGTTCGAGCAGTACTTC.

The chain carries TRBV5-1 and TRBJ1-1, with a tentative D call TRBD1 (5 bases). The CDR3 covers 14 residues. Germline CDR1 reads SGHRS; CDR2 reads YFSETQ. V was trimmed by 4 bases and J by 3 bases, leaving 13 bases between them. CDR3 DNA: TGCGCCAGCAGCCCATTAGGAGGGGACACTGAAGCTTTCTTT. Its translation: CASSPLGGDTEAFF.

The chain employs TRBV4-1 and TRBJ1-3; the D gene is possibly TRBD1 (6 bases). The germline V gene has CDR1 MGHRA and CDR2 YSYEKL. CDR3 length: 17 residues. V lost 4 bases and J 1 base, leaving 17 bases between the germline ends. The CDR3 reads CASSLSILRGSGNTIYF. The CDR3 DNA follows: TGCGCCAGCAGCCTCTCGATACTCAGGGGTTCTGGAAACACCATATATTTT.

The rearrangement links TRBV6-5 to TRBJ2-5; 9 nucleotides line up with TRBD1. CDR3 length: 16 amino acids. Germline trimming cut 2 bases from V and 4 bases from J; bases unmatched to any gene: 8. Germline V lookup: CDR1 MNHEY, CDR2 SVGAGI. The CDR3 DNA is TGTGCCAGCAGTTACCCGGACAGGGGCGGCCTAGAGACCCAGTACTTC. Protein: CASSYPDRGGLETQYF.

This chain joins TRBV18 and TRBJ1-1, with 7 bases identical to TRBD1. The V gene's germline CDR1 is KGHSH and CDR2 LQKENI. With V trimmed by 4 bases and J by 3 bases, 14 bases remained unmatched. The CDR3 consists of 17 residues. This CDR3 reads CASSRNTPGGEHTEAFF. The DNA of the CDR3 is TGTGCCAGCTCACGGAATACGCCAGGGGGAGAACACACTGAAGCTTTCTTT. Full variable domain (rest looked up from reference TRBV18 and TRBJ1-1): NAGVMQNPRHLVRRRGQEARLRCSPMKGHSHVYWYRQLPEEGLKFMVYLQKENIIDESGMPKERFSAEFPKEGPSILRIQQVVRGDSAAYFCASSRNTPGGEHTEAFFGQGTRLTVV.

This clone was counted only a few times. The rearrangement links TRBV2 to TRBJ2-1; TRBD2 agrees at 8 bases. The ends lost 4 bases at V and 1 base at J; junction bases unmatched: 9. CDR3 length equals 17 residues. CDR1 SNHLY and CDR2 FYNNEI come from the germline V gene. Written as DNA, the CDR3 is TGTGCCAGCAGTGCCCGCATAGCGGGGTATTCCTACAATGAGCAGTTCTTC. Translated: CASSARIAGYSYNEQFF.

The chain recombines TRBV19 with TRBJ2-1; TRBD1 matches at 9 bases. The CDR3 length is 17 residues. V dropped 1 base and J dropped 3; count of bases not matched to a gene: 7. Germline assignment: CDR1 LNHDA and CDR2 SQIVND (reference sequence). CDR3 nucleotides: TGTGCCAGTAGTATAGCCCCCGCGGACAGGGGCTACAATGAGCAGTTCTTC. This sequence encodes CASSIAPADRGYNEQFF.

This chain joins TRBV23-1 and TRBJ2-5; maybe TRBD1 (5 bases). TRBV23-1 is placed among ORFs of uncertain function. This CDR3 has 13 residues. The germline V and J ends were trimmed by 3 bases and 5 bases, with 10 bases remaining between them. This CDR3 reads CASSHPGYETQYF. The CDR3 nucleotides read TGCGCCAGCAGTCATCCAGGGTACGAGACCCAGTACTTC.

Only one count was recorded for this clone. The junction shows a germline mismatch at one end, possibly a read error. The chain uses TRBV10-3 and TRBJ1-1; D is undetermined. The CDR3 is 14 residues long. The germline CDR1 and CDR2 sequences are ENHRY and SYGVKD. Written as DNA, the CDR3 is TGTGCCGTCAGAGGCGCCGGGGTGAGGACTGAAGCTTTCTTT. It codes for CAVRGAGVRTEAFF.

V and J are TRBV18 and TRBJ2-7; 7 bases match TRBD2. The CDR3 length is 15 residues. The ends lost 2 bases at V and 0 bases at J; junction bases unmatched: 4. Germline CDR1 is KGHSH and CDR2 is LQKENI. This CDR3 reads CASSPSGTPSYEQYF. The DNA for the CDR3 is TGTGCCAGCTCACCAAGCGGGACGCCCTCCTACGAGCAGTACTTC.

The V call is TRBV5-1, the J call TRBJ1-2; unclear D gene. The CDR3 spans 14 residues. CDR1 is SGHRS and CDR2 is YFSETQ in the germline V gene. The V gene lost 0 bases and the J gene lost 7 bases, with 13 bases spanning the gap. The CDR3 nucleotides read TGCGCCAGCAGCTTGGCTTCTCGCGGAGGTGGCTACACCTTC. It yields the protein CASSLASRGGGYTF.

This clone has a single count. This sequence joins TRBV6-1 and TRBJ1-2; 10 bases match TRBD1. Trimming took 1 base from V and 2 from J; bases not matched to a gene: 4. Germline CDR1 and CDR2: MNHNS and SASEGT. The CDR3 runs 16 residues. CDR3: CASSEVATGGNYGYTF. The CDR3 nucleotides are TGTGCCAGCAGTGAAGTCGCGACAGGGGGCAACTATGGCTACACCTTC.